The 20 T cell receptor beta chains below come from one sample, sequenced in a study of cytomegalovirus exposure and HLA in healthy donors. In the PCR, 60 Vbeta and 13 Jbeta primers were used. Data came from immunoSEQ multiplex PCR; TCRdb stores just in-frame clones and leaves some out. The table includes some 120,000 clones, around a tenth detected once. The sequencing input was PBMCs. Source of these receptors: a man younger than 45 in good health and CMV-seronegative.

There are a few counts of this clone. This sequence joins TRBV30 and TRBJ2-6, with D tentatively TRBD1 (6 bases). CDR1 is GTSNPN and CDR2 is SVGIG in the germline V gene (reference sequence). CDR3 length: 15 amino acids. V shed 4 bases and J shed 3 bases, with 13 bases lying between them. This CDR3 reads CAWTPRTDGANVLTF. In nucleotides, the CDR3 is TGTGCCTGGACCCCCAGGACAGATGGGGCCAACGTCCTGACTTTC. Full variable domain (rest looked up from reference TRBV30 and TRBJ2-6): SQTIHQWPATLVQPVGSPLSLECTVEGTSNPNLYWYRQAAGRGLQLLFYSVGIGQISSEVPQNLSASRPQDRQFILSSKKLLLSDSGFYLCAWTPRTDGANVLTFGAGSRLTVL.

This clone has more than one count but fewer than ten. This chain links TRBV7-9 with TRBJ2-7; TRBD1 matches at 9 bases. Trimming removed 3 bases from V and 2 bases from J; junction bases left unmatched: 2. The V gene's germline CDR1 is SEHNR and CDR2 FQNEAQ (reference sequence). The CDR3 is made up of 14 amino acids. CDR3 in DNA: TGTGCCAGCAGCTTTCGGACAGGGGCCTACGAGCAGTACTTC. Translation: CASSFRTGAYEQYF.

This clone was detected a few times. The gene calls are TRBV5-6 and TRBJ2-7, with a tentative D call TRBD2 (5 bases). The germline V gene encodes CDR1 SGHDT and CDR2 YYEEEE. The length of the CDR3 is 11 residues. Trimming pared 4 bases from V and 3 bases from J, leaving 5 bases between. The CDR3 region is CASSGSYEQYF. CDR3 DNA: TGTGCCAGCAGCGGGAGCTACGAGCAGTACTTC.

V is TRBV27 and J is TRBJ2-1; a weak D match, TRBD2 (6 bases). The germline V and J ends were trimmed by 3 bases and 7 bases, with 19 bases remaining between them. Germline V gene lookup returns CDR1 MNHEY and CDR2 SMNVEV (reference sequence). This CDR3 is 16 amino acids long. CDR3 region: CASSLDRSGWGNEQFF. Written as DNA, the CDR3 is TGTGCCAGCAGTTTGGATCGTAGCGGCTGGGGGAATGAGCAGTTCTTC.

This clone has only a few counts. The chain has TRBV7-2 and TRBJ1-2, with D tentatively TRBD1 (6 bases). Germline CDR1 and CDR2: SGHTA and FQGNSA. V was trimmed by 5 bases and J by 6 bases, leaving 10 bases between them. The CDR3 contains 12 residues. The CDR3 nucleotides read TGTGCCAGCAGCCCACAGGGCAATGGCTACACCTTC. Its translation: CASSPQGNGYTF.

This clone showed up just a few times. CDR3 sequence: CASSLEGSVYQGIYF. CDR3 DNA: TGTGCCAGCAGCTTAGAGGGGTCGGTCTATCAAGGCATATATTTT. The rearrangement links TRBV7-2 to TRBJ1-3; tentatively, D is TRBD1 (5 bases). The CDR3 is 15 residues long. Germline assignment: CDR1 SGHTA and CDR2 FQGNSA. Trimming stripped 1 base from V and 12 bases from J, with 19 bases between. The full variable domain, completed using reference TRBV7-2 and TRBJ1-3, is GAGVSQSPSNKVTEKGKDVELRCDPISGHTALYWYRQSLGQGLEFLIYFQGNSAPDKSGLPSDRFSAERTGGSVSTLTIQRTQQEDSAVYLCASSLEGSVYQGIYFGEGSWLTVV.

This clone has a handful of counts. The chain uses TRBV19 and TRBJ1-1; 12 bases are shared with TRBD1. This CDR3 spans 15 amino acids. Looked up from germline, CDR1 is LNHDA and CDR2 is SQIVND (reference sequence). V trimming: 5 bases; J trimming: 4 bases; junction bases outside the gene matches: 5. This CDR3 reads CASSGRDRGPTEAFF. The CDR3 bases are TGTGCCAGTAGTGGAAGGGACAGGGGGCCCACTGAAGCTTTCTTT.

This clone appeared a few times. The CDR3 region has the DNA TGTGCCAGTAGACTACAGGCCTGGGGATTATACGAGCAGTACTTC. This encodes CASRLQAWGLYEQYF. The chain is built from TRBV19 and TRBJ2-7; the D gene is possibly TRBD1 (5 bases). Germline-derived CDR1 and CDR2 are LNHDA and SQIVND (reference sequence). Deletions cut 6 bases from V and 4 bases from J, with 19 bases between. The CDR3 has 15 amino acids.

The J gene is TRBJ2-3, the V gene TRBV27; no clear D. Germline V CDR1 and CDR2: MNHEY, SMNVEV (reference sequence). V was cut by 2 bases and J by 6 bases, with 12 bases left in between. The CDR3 sequence is 14 residues long. The CDR3 region has the DNA TGTGCCAGCAGTTTAAGTCTCGGAGCGGATACGCAGTATTTT. It yields the protein CASSLSLGADTQYF.

This clone has at least ten counts. This chain uses TRBV6-1 with TRBJ1-1; D gene unclear. The CDR3 consists of 13 residues. Trimming pared 7 bases from V and 2 bases from J, leaving 11 bases between. CDR1 is MNHNS and CDR2 is SASEGT in the germline V gene. Here the CDR3 reads CASTPGSNTEAFF. DNA of the CDR3: TGTGCCAGCACCCCGGGAAGCAACACTGAAGCTTTCTTT.

The chain employs TRBV7-2 and TRBJ1-4, with D unresolved. This CDR3 is built from 13 residues. V lost 1 base, J lost 5 bases, and 5 bases lay in between. CDR1 is SGHTA, CDR2 FQGNSA, per germline. For the CDR3, the DNA is TGTGCCAGCAGCTTAGACTCGAATGAAAAACTGTTTTTT. Translation gives CASSLDSNEKLFF.

J is TRBJ1-4 and V is TRBV27, with TRBD1 matching over 8 bases. After removal of 5 bases from V and 5 bases from J, the junction contained 7 bases not matched to a gene. Germline V gene lookup returns CDR1 MNHEY and CDR2 SMNVEV (reference sequence). There are 15 residues in the CDR3. The CDR3 loop is CASSPRTGRNEKLFF. The CDR3 coding sequence is TGTGCCAGCAGTCCCCGGACAGGGAGAAATGAAAAACTGTTTTTT.

This sequence joins TRBV11-3 and TRBJ2-1, with D hard to call. The V gene lost 0 bases and the J gene lost 4 bases, with 13 bases spanning the gap. The CDR3 has 16 residues. Germline lookup yields CDR1 SGHNT and CDR2 YENEEA. CDR3 amino acids: CASSLEPPSNYNEQFF. Written as DNA, the CDR3 is TGTGCCAGCAGCTTAGAGCCCCCCAGTAATTACAATGAGCAGTTCTTC.

This clone was seen more than once but under ten times. Other DNA variants within this sample encode the same CDR3. The chain carries TRBV2 and TRBJ2-3; 7 nucleotides align to TRBD1. The CDR3 totals 14 residues. The germline gives CDR1 SNHLY, CDR2 FYNNEI. The V segment lost 4 bases and the J segment 3 bases; nucleotides outside the gene matches: 4. The CDR3 nucleotides are TGTGCCAGCAGTGGAGGGGGCGTTACAGATACGCAGTATTTT. This encodes CASSGGGVTDTQYF.

This clone was detected a few times. The chain employs TRBV28 and TRBJ2-7, with D possibly being TRBD1 (6 bases). The CDR3 spans 14 residues. CDR1 is MDHEN and CDR2 is SYDVKM in the germline V gene. The V end was cut by 4 bases, the J end by 3 bases, with 13 bases between. For the CDR3, the DNA is TGTGCCAGCAGTTACAGGGAGATCGGCTACGAGCAGTACTTC. The encoded protein is CASSYREIGYEQYF.

This clone came up a few times. The V and J genes are TRBV4-1 and TRBJ2-7; 7 bases agree with TRBD2. Germline V gene sequence: CDR1 MGHRA, CDR2 YSYEKL. V shed 0 bases and J 0 bases; nucleotides not matched to a gene: 14. This CDR3 has 19 residues. The chain's CDR3 is CASSQEVGGRTTTSYEQYF. DNA for the CDR3: TGCGCCAGCAGCCAAGAAGTCGGGGGGAGGACTACTACCTCCTACGAGCAGTACTTC.

The chain carries TRBV5-8 and TRBJ1-1, with D possibly TRBD1 on 6 matching bases. CDR1 SGHTS and CDR2 YDEGEE come from the germline V gene. The V end was cut by 4 bases, the J end by 1 base, with 20 bases between. The CDR3 has 17 amino acids. CDR3 loop: CASSHWGSQDRNTEAFF. DNA of the CDR3: TGTGCCAGCAGCCATTGGGGCTCACAGGACAGGAACACTGAAGCTTTCTTT.

This clone showed up just a few times. The J gene is TRBJ1-5, the V gene TRBV6-5; 9 nucleotides agree with TRBD1. Germline values: CDR1 MNHEY, CDR2 SVGAGI. The V and J ends lost 5 bases and 7 bases, in that order; junction bases with no gene match: 9. This CDR3 has 15 residues. CDR3 sequence: CASSTYRGLGQPQHF. The CDR3 nucleotides are TGTGCCAGCAGTACCTACAGGGGGCTCGGCCAGCCCCAGCATTTT.

The genes are TRBV2 and TRBJ1-1; D call uncertain. In germline, CDR1 is SNHLY, CDR2 FYNNEI. The CDR3 has 13 residues. V lost 7 bases and J lost 0, with 9 bases in between. The CDR3 DNA is TGTGCCAGCACTAGTTACATGAACACTGAAGCTTTCTTT. It is translated as CASTSYMNTEAFF.

The chain employs TRBV5-5 and TRBJ1-2; perhaps TRBD1 as D (5 bases). Germline V gives CDR1 SGHKS, CDR2 YYEKEE (reference sequence). This CDR3 comprises 14 residues. The V and J ends lost 0 bases and 8 bases respectively, with 14 bases between them. The DNA of the CDR3 is TGTGCCAGCAGCTTGGAGACAGCCCTCTACGGCTACACCTTC. It is translated as CASSLETALYGYTF.